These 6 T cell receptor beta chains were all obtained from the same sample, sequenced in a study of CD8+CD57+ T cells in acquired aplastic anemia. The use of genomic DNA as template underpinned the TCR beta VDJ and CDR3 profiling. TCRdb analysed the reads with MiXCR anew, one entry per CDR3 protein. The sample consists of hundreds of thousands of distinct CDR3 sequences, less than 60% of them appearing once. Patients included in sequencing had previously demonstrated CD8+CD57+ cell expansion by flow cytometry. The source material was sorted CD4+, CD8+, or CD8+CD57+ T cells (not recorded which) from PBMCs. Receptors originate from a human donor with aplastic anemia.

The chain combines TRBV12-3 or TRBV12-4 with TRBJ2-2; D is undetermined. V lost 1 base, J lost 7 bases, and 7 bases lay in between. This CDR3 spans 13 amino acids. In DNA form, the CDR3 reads TGTGCCAGCAGTTTAGGTGCTAGCGGGGAGCTGTTTTTT. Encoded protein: CASSLGASGELFF.

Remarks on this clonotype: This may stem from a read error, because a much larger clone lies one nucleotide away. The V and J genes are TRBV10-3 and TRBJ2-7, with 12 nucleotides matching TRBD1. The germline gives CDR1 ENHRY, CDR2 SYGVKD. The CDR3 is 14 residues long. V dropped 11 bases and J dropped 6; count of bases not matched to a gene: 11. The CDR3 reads CACSFGTGGAEQYF. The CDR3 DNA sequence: TGTGCCTGCAGTTTTGGGACAGGGGGCGCCGAGCAGTACTTC.

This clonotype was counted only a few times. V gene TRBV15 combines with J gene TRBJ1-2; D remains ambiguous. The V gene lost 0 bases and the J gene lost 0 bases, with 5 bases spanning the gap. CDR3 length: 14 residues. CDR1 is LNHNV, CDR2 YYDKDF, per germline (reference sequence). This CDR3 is CATSRDQSNYGYTF. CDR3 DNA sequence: TGTGCCACCAGCAGAGATCAGTCTAACTATGGCTACACCTTC.

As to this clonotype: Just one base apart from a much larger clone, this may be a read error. CDR3 protein: CSAGGTGGLNEQLF. CDR3 nucleotide sequence: TGCAGCGCCGGCGGGACAGGGGGATTAAATGAGCAGCTCTTC. V usage is TRBV29-1 and J usage is TRBJ2-7, with 11 bases lining up with TRBD1. The length of the CDR3 is 14 residues. Germline V gives CDR1 SQVTM, CDR2 ANQGSEA.

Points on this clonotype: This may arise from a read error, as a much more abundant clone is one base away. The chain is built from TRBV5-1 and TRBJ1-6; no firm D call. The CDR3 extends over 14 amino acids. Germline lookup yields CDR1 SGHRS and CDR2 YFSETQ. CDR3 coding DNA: TGCGCCAGCAGCTTGGATACCTGGAGTTCACCCCTCCGCTTT. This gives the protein CASSLDTWSSPLRF.

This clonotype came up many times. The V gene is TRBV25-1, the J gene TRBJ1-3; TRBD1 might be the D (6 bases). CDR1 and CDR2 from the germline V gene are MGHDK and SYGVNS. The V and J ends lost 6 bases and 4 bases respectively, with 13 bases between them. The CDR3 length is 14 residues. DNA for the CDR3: TGTGCCAGCAGCCTCACAGGGTCGGGAAACACCATATATTTT. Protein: CASSLTGSGNTIYF.